Shown below are 4 T cell receptor beta chains from a single sample sequenced in a study of CD8+ T cells in alopecia areata. In each case, RNA was isolated and then reverse transcribed into cDNA as the sequencing template. Some clones are missing from TCRdb's copy, which holds only in-frame ones; the method was immunoSEQ multiplex PCR. Of 120,000 to 150,000 clones listed, more than 55% were seen once; the top ten hold less than 40%. The sample taken for sequencing was CD8+ T cells sorted from blood. The origin of the receptors is a human donor in good health.

The chain carries TRBV30 and TRBJ1-2; D perhaps matches TRBD1 (6 bases). This CDR3 has 13 residues. Germline CDR1 reads GTSNPN; CDR2 reads SVGIG (reference sequence). V lost 0 bases to trimming and J lost 6 bases, with 11 bases between them. DNA for the CDR3: TGTGCCTGGAGTGTAGGGGGAGCCAATGGCTACACCTTC. Translated, it gives CAWSVGGANGYTF. The full variable domain, its missing parts supplied by reference TRBV30 and TRBJ1-2, is SQTIHQWPATLVQPVGSPLSLECTVEGTSNPNLYWYRQAAGRGLQLLFYSVGIGQISSEVPQNLSASRPQDRQFILSSKKLLLSDSGFYLCAWSVGGANGYTFGSGTRLTVV.

Only a few counts were recorded for this clone. This rearrangement joins TRBV29-1 to TRBJ2-1; TRBD2 matches at 12 bases. J gave up 4 bases and V 0 bases, and 1 base lay outside the gene matches. Germline CDR1 SQVTM, CDR2 ANQGSEA. The CDR3 sequence is 15 residues long. CDR3 coding DNA: TGCAGCGTTGAAGAGACTAGCGGGGGATACAATGAGCAGTTCTTC. Its protein product is CSVEETSGGYNEQFF.

J is TRBJ1-1 and V is TRBV29-1, with 8 bases identical to TRBD1. The CDR3 has 15 residues. Germline V gene sequence: CDR1 SQVTM, CDR2 ANQGSEA. V shed 4 bases, J shed 3 bases, and the junction held 10 bases outside the gene matches. The CDR3 loop is CSVVGRGLADTEAFF. The CDR3 DNA sequence: TGCAGCGTTGTCGGCAGGGGGCTGGCTGACACTGAAGCTTTCTTT.

This sequence joins TRBV29-1 and TRBJ2-2; D unresolved. The CDR3 is made up of 16 amino acids. The V end lost 2 bases, the J end lost 1 base, and 14 bases lay between the germline ends. CDR1 SQVTM and CDR2 ANQGSEA come from the germline V gene. CDR3 in amino acids: CSVEIGQAMNTGELFF. The CDR3 DNA follows: TGCAGCGTTGAAATCGGTCAGGCGATGAACACCGGGGAGCTGTTTTTT.